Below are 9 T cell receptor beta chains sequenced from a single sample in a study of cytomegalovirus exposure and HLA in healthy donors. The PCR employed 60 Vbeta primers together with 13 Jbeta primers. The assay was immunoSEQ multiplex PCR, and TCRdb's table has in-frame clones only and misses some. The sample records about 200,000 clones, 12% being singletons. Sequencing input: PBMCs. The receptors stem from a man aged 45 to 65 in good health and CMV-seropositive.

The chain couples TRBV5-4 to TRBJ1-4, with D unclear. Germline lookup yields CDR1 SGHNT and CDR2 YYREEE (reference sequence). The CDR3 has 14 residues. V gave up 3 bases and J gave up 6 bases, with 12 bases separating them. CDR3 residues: CASSSEGSHEKLFF. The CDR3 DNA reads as TGTGCCAGCAGCTCCGAGGGCTCGCATGAAAAACTGTTTTTT.

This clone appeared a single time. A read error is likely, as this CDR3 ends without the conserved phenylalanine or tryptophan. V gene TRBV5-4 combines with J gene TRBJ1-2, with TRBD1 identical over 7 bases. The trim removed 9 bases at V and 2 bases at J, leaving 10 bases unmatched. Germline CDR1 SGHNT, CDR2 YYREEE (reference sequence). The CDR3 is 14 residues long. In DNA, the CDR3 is TGTGCCACCAGTCCATTACAGGGGAACTATGGCTACACCGTC. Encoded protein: CATSPLQGNYGYTV.

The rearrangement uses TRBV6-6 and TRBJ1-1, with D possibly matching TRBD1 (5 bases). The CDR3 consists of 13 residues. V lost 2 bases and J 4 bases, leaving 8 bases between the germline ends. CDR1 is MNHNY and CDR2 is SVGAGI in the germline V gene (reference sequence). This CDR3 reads CASSYRGSTEAFF. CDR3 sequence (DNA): TGTGCCAGCAGTTACAGGGGTAGCACTGAAGCTTTCTTT.

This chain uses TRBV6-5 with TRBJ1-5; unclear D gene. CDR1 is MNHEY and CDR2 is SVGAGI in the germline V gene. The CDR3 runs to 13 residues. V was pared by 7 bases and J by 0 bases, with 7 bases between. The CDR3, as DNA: TGTGCCAGCACCGAACATAGCAATCAGCCCCAGCATTTT. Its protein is CASTEHSNQPQHF.

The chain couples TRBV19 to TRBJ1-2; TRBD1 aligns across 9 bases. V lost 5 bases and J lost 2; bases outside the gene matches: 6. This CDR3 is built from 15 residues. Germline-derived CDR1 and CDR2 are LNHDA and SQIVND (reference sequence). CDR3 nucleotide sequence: TGTGCCAGTAGTTCCTGGACAGGGGCAAACTATGGCTACACCTTC. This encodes CASSSWTGANYGYTF.

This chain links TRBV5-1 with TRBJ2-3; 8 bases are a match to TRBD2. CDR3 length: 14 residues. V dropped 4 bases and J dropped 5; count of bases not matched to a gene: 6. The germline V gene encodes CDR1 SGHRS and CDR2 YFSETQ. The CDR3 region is CASSPPGLGDTQYF. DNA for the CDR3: TGCGCCAGCAGCCCGCCGGGACTAGGAGATACGCAGTATTTT.

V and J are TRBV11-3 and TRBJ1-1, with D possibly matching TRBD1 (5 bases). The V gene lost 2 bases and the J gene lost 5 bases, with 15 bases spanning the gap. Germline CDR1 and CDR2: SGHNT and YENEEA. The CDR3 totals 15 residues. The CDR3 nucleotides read TGTGCCAGCAGCTTAACCCGAGTGGGGGGGACTGAAGCTTTCTTT. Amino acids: CASSLTRVGGTEAFF. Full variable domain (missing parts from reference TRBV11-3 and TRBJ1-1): EAGVVQSPRYKIIEKKQPVAFWCNPISGHNTLYWYLQNLGQGPELLIRYENEEAVDDSQLPKDRFSAERLKGVDSTLKIQPAELGDSAVYLCASSLTRVGGTEAFFGQGTRLTVV.

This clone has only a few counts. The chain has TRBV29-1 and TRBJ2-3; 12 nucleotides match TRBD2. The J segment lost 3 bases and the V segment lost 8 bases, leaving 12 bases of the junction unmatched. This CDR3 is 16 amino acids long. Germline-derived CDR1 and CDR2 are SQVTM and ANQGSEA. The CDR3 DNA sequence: TGCAGCTCCCGGGCGGCTAGCGGGGGGGGGACAGATACGCAGTATTTT. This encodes CSSRAASGGGTDTQYF.

The CDR3 here is CASSVKGLAGLTDTQYF. CDR3 DNA sequence: TGTGCCAGCAGCGTAAAAGGGCTAGCGGGACTCACAGATACGCAGTATTTT. The rearrangement joins TRBV9 to TRBJ2-3; TRBD2 matches at 9 bases. The germline V gene has CDR1 SGDLS and CDR2 YYNGEE. The junction had 8 bases not matched to a gene; V was cut back by 1 base and J by 2 bases. CDR3 length: 17 amino acids.